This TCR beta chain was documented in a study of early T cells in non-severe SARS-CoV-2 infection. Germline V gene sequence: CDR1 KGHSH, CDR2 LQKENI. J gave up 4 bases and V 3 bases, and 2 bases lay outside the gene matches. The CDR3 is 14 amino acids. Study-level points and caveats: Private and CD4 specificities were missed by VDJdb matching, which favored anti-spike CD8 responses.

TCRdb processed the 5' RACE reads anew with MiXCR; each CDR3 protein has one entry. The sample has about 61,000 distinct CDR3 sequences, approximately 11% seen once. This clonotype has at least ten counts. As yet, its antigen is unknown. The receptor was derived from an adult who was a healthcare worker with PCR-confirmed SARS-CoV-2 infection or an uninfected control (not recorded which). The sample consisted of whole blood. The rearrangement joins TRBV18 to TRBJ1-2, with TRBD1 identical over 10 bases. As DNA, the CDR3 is TGTGCCAGCTCACCGGGGGACAGGGGCTATGGCTACACCTTC. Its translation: CASSPGDRGYGYTF.